Presented here are 21 T cell receptor beta chains from one specimen sequenced in a study of patients with pleural tuberculosis. TCRdb passed the reads through MiXCR, listing each CDR3 protein once. Of tens of thousands of distinct CDR3 sequences in the sample, around 7% were seen once. These receptors were collected from a human donor with pleural tuberculosis.

The chain is built from TRBV20-1 and TRBJ2-1; 7 bases are shared with TRBD2. The CDR3 is made up of 15 amino acids. The V gene end was trimmed by 3 bases and the J gene end by 5 bases; junction bases not matched to a gene: 10. Germline CDR1 DFQATT, CDR2 SNEGSKA (reference sequence). CDR3 bases: TGCAGTGCTAGTGATAGAGGGAGGGGTAACAATGAGCAGTTCTTC. Translating it yields CSASDRGRGNNEQFF.

The sample holds many counts of this clonotype. V and J are TRBV4-1 and TRBJ1-2; 7 bases line up with TRBD1. Germline values: CDR1 MGHRA, CDR2 YSYEKL. The CDR3 covers 14 residues. The trim removed 0 bases at V and 4 bases at J, leaving 2 bases unmatched. The CDR3: CASSQDRDSYGYTF. CDR3 coding DNA: TGCGCCAGCAGCCAAGATCGGGACAGCTATGGCTACACCTTC.

In its sample, this clonotype ranks as medium-sized. V is TRBV6-4 and J is TRBJ1-3; TRBD1 agrees at 8 bases. The CDR3 extends over 14 amino acids. Unmatched junction bases numbered 5, after V lost 6 bases and J lost 4 bases. Germline assignment: CDR1 MRHNA and CDR2 SNTAGT. CDR3 in amino acids: CASRDRVGGNTIYF. In DNA form, the CDR3 reads TGTGCCAGCAGGGACAGGGTAGGAGGAAACACCATATATTTT.

This clonotype was seen ten or more times. The rearrangement joins TRBV20-1 to TRBJ2-7; D assignment may be TRBD1 or TRBD2 (6 bases each). Germline assignment: CDR1 DFQATT and CDR2 SNEGSKA (reference sequence). CDR3 length equals 14 residues. The V and J ends lost 5 bases and 2 bases respectively, with 16 bases between them. In DNA, the CDR3 is TGCAGTGCTTCCGGGACAAGGGGGGCCTACGAGCAGTACTTC. Its translation is CSASGTRGAYEQYF.

This clonotype turned up a few times. A much more abundant neighbour one base away suggests this may be a read error. In DNA, the CDR3 is TGTGCCAGTAGGGCAGGGGGTCGAGATACGCAGTATTTT. It yields the protein CASRAGGRDTQYF. V and J are TRBV19 and TRBJ2-3, with 7 positions matching TRBD1. The CDR3 is 13 amino acids. Trimming took 6 bases from V and 5 from J; bases not matched to a gene: 5. Germline CDR1 LNHDA, CDR2 SQIVND (reference sequence).

This clonotype has a count of ten or more. The rearrangement joins TRBV20-1 to TRBJ1-1; D not certain. CDR3 size: 11 residues. Between the trimmed V and J ends, which lost 3 bases and 3 bases, there was a span of 5 bases. CDR1 and CDR2 from the germline V gene are DFQATT and SNEGSKA (reference sequence). The DNA for the CDR3 is TGCAGTGCTAGGTCGGACACTGAAGCTTTCTTT. It yields the protein CSARSDTEAFF.

There are many counts of this clonotype. V gene TRBV11-2 combines with J gene TRBJ2-5, with unresolved D. The CDR3 length is 14 residues. Germline V lookup: CDR1 SGHAT, CDR2 FQNNGV. The ends were cut back, 5 bases at V and 1 base at J, with 11 bases in the middle. CDR3 protein: CASSLNYAQETQYF. The CDR3 DNA reads TGTGCCAGCAGCCTTAACTATGCCCAAGAGACCCAGTACTTC.

As for this clonotype: No conserved phenylalanine or tryptophan ends this CDR3, so it is likely a read error. This chain joins TRBV24-1 and TRBJ2-1, with D possibly matching TRBD2 (5 bases). The CDR3 loop spans 16 amino acids. V lost 0 bases and J lost 7, with 15 bases in between. Germline values: CDR1 KGHDR, CDR2 SFDVKD. The CDR3 region is CATSDLKGVAQNEQFL. The CDR3 bases are TGTGCCACCAGTGATTTGAAAGGTGTAGCGCAGAATGAGCAGTTCCTC.

In this sample, this clonotype turned up many times. The genes are TRBV29-1 and TRBJ1-5; 7 nucleotides match TRBD1. There are 14 residues in the CDR3. Trimming took 5 bases from V and 0 from J; bases not matched to a gene: 4. In germline, CDR1 is SQVTM, CDR2 ANQGSEA. Here the CDR3 reads CSVLTGFSNQPQHF. The CDR3 DNA reads TGCAGCGTTCTGACAGGGTTTAGCAATCAGCCCCAGCATTTT.

This clonotype was counted ten times or more. J is TRBJ2-3 and V is TRBV11-1; 14 bases are a match to TRBD2. CDR3 length equals 17 residues. In germline, CDR1 is SGHAT, CDR2 FQDESV (reference sequence). V shed 3 bases and J 4 bases; nucleotides not matched to a gene: 6. The CDR3: CASSFGTSGRGPDTQYF. The DNA for the CDR3 is TGTGCCAGCAGCTTCGGGACTAGCGGGAGAGGCCCAGATACGCAGTATTTT.

The gene calls are TRBV19 and TRBJ1-2, with unresolved D. V gave up 3 bases and J gave up 4 bases, with 15 bases separating them. Germline V gene lookup returns CDR1 LNHDA and CDR2 SQIVND (reference sequence). The length of the CDR3 is 15 residues. CDR3 loop: CASSIGRVQLYGYTF. The CDR3 region has the DNA TGTGCCAGTAGTATCGGAAGAGTACAACTCTATGGCTACACCTTC.

This clonotype was counted ten times or more. The rearrangement uses TRBV19 and TRBJ1-1; D may be TRBD1 (5 bases). Germline assignment: CDR1 LNHDA and CDR2 SQIVND (reference sequence). With 5 bases removed from V and 4 bases from J, the gap between germline ends came to 11 bases. The CDR3 runs 13 residues. The CDR3 DNA is TGTGCCAGTAGTGCGGGGCGGTCCACTGAAGCTTTCTTT. It codes for CASSAGRSTEAFF.

This clonotype was found many times. The chain employs TRBV2 and TRBJ2-1, with 8 nucleotides matching TRBD1. Trimming took 1 base from V and 4 from J; bases not matched to a gene: 6. From germline, CDR1 is SNHLY and CDR2 FYNNEI. There are 16 residues in the CDR3. The CDR3 coding sequence is TGTGCCAGCAGTGAAGAAGCAGGGGGCGCGTACAATGAGCAGTTCTTC. Translating gives CASSEEAGGAYNEQFF.

This chain links TRBV4-2 with TRBJ2-3, with D possibly TRBD2 on 5 matching bases. V lost 7 bases, J lost 4 bases, and 21 bases lay in between. The CDR3 is 16 residues long. Germline assignment: CDR1 LGHNA and CDR2 YNFKEQ. Here the CDR3 DNA reads TGTGCCAGCACCCCCTTGTGGGTGGGAGTGGCAGATACGCAGTATTTT. Translation gives CASTPLWVGVADTQYF.

This clonotype was observed at least ten times. The gene calls are TRBV6-1 and TRBJ2-1; D not certain. Germline CDR1 is MNHNS and CDR2 is SASEGT. Deletions cut 1 base from V and 0 bases from J, with 7 bases between. This CDR3 has 15 residues. The CDR3 loop reads CASSEGWNSYNEQFF. The CDR3 coding sequence is TGTGCCAGCAGTGAAGGATGGAACTCCTACAATGAGCAGTTCTTC.

As for this clonotype: This may arise from a read error, as a much more abundant clone is one base away. V is TRBV5-2 and J is TRBJ1-2; TRBD1, the D gene given by the table, was not confirmed from the DNA. TRBV5-2 is tagged as a pseudogene. The CDR3 runs to 15 residues. CDR3 in DNA: TGTGCCACCAAAAGACCGGGACAGGGGAACTATAGCTACACCTTC. Its translation is CATKRPGQGNYSYTF.

On this clonotype itself: This could be a read error, since a much larger clone is one nucleotide away. The V call is TRBV4-2, the J call TRBJ1-3; a weak D match, TRBD1 (6 bases). Germline V gene data show CDR1 as LGHNA and CDR2 as YNFKEQ. This CDR3 is built from 17 residues. CDR3 sequence reads: CASSPLGGAGGGNAIYF. The CDR3 DNA sequence: TGTGCCAGCAGCCCCCTAGGGGGGGCAGGCGGAGGAAACGCCATATATTTT.

In its sample, this clonotype was seen many times. The rearrangement links TRBV11-1 to TRBJ1-2; no reliable D call. Looked up from germline, CDR1 is SGHAT and CDR2 is FQDESV (reference sequence). The CDR3 is 14 residues long. The V gene lost 2 bases and the J gene lost 4 bases, with 11 bases spanning the gap. CDR3 loop: CASSLLQDGYGYTF. Here the CDR3 DNA reads TGTGCCAGCAGCTTACTTCAGGATGGCTATGGCTACACCTTC.

This clonotype was observed many times. The genes are TRBV25-1 and TRBJ2-7; TRBD1 or TRBD2 may be the D gene (6 bases each). The length of the CDR3 is 15 residues. Trimming removed 6 bases from V and 6 bases from J, with 21 bases in between. Germline CDR1 reads MGHDK; CDR2 reads SYGVNS. Here the CDR3 DNA reads TGTGCCAGCAGCGGGAGACAGGTCCCCCTTAGCGAGCAGTACTTC. The encoded protein is CASSGRQVPLSEQYF.

V usage is TRBV11-1 and J usage is TRBJ2-1, with D uncertain. The germline V gene encodes CDR1 SGHAT and CDR2 FQDESV (reference sequence). V was trimmed by 2 bases and J by 6 bases, leaving 11 bases between them. This CDR3 contains 14 residues. DNA for the CDR3: TGTGCCAGCAGCTTAAGTCTCGGTGGCAATGAGCAGTTCTTC. Amino acids: CASSLSLGGNEQFF. Supplemented by reference TRBV11-1 and TRBJ2-1, the full variable domain reads EAEVAQSPRYKITEKSQAVAFWCDPISGHATLYWYRQILGQGPELLVQFQDESVVDDSQLPKDRFSAERLKGVDSTLKIQPAELGDSAMYLCASSLSLGGNEQFFGPGTRLTVL.

The rearrangement uses TRBV4-2 and TRBJ2-1; 11 bases match TRBD2. CDR1 is LGHNA and CDR2 is YNFKEQ in the germline V gene. CDR3 size: 16 residues. Trimming took 4 bases from V and 2 from J; bases not matched to a gene: 4. The CDR3 is CASSPKLAGAYNEQFF. Here the CDR3 DNA reads TGTGCCAGCAGCCCAAAACTAGCGGGAGCCTACAATGAGCAGTTCTTC.